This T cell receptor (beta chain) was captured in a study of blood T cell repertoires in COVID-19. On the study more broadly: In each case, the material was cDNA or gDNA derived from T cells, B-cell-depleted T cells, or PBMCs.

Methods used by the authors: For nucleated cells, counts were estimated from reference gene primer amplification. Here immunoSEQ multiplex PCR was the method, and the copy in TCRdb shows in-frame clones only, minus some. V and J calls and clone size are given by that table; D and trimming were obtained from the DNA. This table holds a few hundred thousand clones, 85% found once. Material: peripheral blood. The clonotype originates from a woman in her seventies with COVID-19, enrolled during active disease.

The CDR3 nucleotides read TGTGCCAGCAGCTTAGGGGGACTAGCGGGAGTGCGTGAGCAGTACTTC. Encoded protein: CASSLGGLAGVREQYF. This chain links TRBV7-2 with TRBJ2-7; 14 bases map to TRBD2. The CDR3 is 16 residues long. The J segment lost 7 bases and the V segment lost 1 base, leaving 6 bases of the junction unmatched. Germline CDR1 SGHTA, CDR2 FQGNSA.